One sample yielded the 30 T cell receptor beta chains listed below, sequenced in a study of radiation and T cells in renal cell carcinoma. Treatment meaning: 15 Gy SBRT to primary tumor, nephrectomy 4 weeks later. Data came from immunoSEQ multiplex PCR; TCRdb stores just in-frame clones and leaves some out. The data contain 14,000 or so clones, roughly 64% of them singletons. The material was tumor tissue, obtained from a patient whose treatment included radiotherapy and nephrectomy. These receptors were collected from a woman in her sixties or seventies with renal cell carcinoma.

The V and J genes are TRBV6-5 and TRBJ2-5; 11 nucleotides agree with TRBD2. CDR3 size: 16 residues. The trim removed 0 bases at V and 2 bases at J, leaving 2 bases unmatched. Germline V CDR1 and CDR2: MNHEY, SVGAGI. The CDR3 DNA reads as TGTGCCAGCAGTTACTCTCTAGCGGGGGGTCAAGAGACCCAGTACTTC. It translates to CASSYSLAGGQETQYF.

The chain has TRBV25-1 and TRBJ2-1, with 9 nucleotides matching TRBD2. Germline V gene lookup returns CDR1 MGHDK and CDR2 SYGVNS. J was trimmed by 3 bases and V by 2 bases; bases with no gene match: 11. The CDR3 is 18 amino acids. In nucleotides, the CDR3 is TGTGCCAGCAGTGAAGTTGGAAGCGGGAGGTTTAGCTACAATGAGCAGTTCTTC. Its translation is CASSEVGSGRFSYNEQFF.

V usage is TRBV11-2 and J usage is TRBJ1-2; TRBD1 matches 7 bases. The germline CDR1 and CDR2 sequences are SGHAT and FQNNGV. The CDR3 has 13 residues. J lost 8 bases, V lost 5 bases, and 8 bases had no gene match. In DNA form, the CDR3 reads TGTGCCAGCAGCGATAGGGGGCGCGGGGGCTACACCTTC. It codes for CASSDRGRGGYTF.

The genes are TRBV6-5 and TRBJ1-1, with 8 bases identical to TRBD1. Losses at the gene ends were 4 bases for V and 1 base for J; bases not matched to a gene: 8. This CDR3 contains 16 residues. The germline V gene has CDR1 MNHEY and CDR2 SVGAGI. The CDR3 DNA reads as TGTGCCAGCAGTTCCCCGGACAGGGCCCCGAACACTGAAGCTTTCTTT. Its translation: CASSSPDRAPNTEAFF.

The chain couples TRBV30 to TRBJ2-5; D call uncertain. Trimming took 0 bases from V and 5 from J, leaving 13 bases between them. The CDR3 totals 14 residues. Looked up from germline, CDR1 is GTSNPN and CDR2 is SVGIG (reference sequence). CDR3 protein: CAWSVEDLGETQYF. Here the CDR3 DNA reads TGTGCCTGGAGTGTAGAAGACCTAGGGGAGACCCAGTACTTC.

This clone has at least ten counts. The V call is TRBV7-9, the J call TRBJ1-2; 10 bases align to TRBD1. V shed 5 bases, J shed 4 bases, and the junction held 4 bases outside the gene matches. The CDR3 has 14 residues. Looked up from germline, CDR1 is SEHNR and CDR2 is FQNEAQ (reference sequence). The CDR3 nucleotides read TGTGCCAGCAGCGCCGGACAGGGGGTCTATGGCTACACCTTC. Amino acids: CASSAGQGVYGYTF.

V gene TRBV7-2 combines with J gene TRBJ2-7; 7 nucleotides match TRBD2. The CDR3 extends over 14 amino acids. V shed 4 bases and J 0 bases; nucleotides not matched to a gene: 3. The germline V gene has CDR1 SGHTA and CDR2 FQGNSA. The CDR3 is CASSWGGSSYEQYF. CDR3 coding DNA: TGTGCCAGCAGCTGGGGGGGGAGCTCCTACGAGCAGTACTTC.

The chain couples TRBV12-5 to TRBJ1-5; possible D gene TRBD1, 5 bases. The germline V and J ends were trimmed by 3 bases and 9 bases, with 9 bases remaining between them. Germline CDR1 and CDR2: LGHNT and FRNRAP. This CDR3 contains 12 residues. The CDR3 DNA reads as TGTGCTAGTGGTTTAGAAAGGGGGCCCCAGCATTTT. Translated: CASGLERGPQHF.

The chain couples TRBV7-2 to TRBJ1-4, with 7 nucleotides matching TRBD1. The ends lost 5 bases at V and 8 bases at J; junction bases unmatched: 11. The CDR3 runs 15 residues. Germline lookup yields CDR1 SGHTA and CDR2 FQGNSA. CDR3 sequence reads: CASSQGDTTTEKLFF. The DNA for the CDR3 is TGTGCCAGCAGCCAGGGGGACACGACCACCGAAAAACTGTTTTTT. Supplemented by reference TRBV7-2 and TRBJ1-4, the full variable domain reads GAGVSQSPSNKVTEKGKDVELRCDPISGHTALYWYRQSLGQGLEFLIYFQGNSAPDKSGLPSDRFSAERTGGSVSTLTIQRTQQEDSAVYLCASSQGDTTTEKLFFGSGTQLSVL.

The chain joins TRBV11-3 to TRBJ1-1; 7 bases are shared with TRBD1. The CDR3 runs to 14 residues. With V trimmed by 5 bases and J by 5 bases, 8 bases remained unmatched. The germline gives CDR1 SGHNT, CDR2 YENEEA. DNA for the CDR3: TGTGCCAGCAGCCGGAGCAGGGGGTCGACTGAAGCTTTCTTT. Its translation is CASSRSRGSTEAFF.

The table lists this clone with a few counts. The DNA of the CDR3 is TGTGCCAGCAGCGTACAGGATCTGAACACTGAAGCTTTCTTT. Translated: CASSVQDLNTEAFF. This chain uses TRBV9 with TRBJ1-1, with D unclear. CDR1 SGDLS and CDR2 YYNGEE come from the germline V gene. The length of the CDR3 is 14 residues. The ends were cut back, 1 base at V and 0 bases at J, with 7 bases in the middle. Full variable domain (rest looked up from reference TRBV9 and TRBJ1-1): DSGVTQTPKHLITATGQRVTLRCSPRSGDLSVYWYQQSLDQGLQFLIQYYNGEERAKGNILERFSAQQFPDLHSELNLSSLELGDSALYFCASSVQDLNTEAFFGQGTRLTVV.

CDR3 DNA: TGTGCCTGGAGTAGGGTCGGGACGGGTGAGCAGTTCTTC. Residues: CAWSRVGTGEQFF. The chain is built from TRBV30 and TRBJ2-1, with D perhaps being TRBD1 or TRBD2 (5 bases each). The CDR3 totals 13 residues. Trimming stripped 2 bases from V and 9 bases from J, with 14 bases between. Germline V gene sequence: CDR1 GTSNPN, CDR2 SVGIG (reference sequence).

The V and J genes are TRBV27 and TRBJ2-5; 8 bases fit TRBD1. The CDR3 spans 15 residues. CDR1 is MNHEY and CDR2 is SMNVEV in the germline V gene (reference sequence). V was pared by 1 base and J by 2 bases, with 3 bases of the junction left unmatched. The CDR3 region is CASSLWTGYQETQYF. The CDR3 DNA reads TGTGCCAGCAGTTTATGGACAGGGTATCAAGAGACCCAGTACTTC.

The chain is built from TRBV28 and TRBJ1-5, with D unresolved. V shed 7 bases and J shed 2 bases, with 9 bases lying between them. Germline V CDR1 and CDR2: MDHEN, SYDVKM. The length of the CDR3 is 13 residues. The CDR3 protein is CASMKGGNQPQHF. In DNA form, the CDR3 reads TGTGCCAGCATGAAGGGCGGCAATCAGCCCCAGCATTTT.

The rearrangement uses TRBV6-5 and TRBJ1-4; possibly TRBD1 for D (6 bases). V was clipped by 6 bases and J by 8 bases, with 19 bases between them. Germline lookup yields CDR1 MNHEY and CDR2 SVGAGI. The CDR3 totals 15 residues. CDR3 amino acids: CASSRHRDGEEKLFF. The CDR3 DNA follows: TGTGCCAGCAGCCGACACAGGGATGGGGAAGAAAAACTGTTTTTT.

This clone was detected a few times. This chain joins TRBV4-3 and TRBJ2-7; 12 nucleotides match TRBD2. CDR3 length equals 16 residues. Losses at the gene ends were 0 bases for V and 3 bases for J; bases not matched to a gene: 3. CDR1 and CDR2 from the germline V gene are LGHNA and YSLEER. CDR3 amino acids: CASSQELAGGYYEQYF. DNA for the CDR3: TGCGCCAGCAGCCAAGAGCTAGCGGGAGGGTACTACGAGCAGTACTTC.

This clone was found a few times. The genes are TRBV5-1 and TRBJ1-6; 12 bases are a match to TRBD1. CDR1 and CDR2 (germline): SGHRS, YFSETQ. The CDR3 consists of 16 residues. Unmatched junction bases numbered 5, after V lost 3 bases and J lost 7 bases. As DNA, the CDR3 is TGCGCCAGCAGCTCGGGACAGGGGGCCGGGAATTCACCCCTCCACTTT. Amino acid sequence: CASSSGQGAGNSPLHF.

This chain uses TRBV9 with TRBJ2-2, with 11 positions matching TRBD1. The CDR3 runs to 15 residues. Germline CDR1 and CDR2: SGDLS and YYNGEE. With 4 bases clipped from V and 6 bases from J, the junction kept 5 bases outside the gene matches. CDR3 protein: CASSRDRGGSGELFF. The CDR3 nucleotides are TGTGCCAGCAGCCGGGACAGGGGGGGCTCCGGGGAGCTGTTTTTT.

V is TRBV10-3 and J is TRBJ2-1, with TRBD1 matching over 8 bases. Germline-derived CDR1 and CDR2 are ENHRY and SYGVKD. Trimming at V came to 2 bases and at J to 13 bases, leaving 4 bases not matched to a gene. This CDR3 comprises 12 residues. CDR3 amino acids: CAISEGQGGQFF. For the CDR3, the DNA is TGTGCCATCAGTGAGGGACAGGGCGGACAGTTCTTC.

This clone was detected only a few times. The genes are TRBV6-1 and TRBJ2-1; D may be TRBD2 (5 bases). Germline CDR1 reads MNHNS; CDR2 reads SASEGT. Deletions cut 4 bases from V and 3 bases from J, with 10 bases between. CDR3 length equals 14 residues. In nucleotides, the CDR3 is TGTGCCAGCAGTGCGGGAAGGGACTACAATGAGCAGTTCTTC. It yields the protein CASSAGRDYNEQFF.

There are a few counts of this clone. The chain's CDR3 is CASSLQGESSPLHF. Written as DNA, the CDR3 is TGTGCCAGCAGTTTACAGGGGGAGAGTTCACCCCTCCACTTT. The chain is built from TRBV6-6 and TRBJ1-6, with 8 bases aligning to TRBD1. Germline lookup yields CDR1 MNHNY and CDR2 SVGAGI (reference sequence). The CDR3 runs 14 residues. The junction had 5 bases not matched to a gene; V was cut back by 4 bases and J by 9 bases.

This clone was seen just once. The DNA for the CDR3 is TGTGCCAGCAGTACCCTTACAGGGCAGTTCTTC. This encodes CASSTLTGQFF. The V and J genes are TRBV25-1 and TRBJ2-1; weak D call: TRBD1 (5 bases). There are 11 residues in the CDR3. Germline V gives CDR1 MGHDK, CDR2 SYGVNS. V lost 5 bases and J lost 12, with 11 bases in between. Complete variable domain (other parts from reference TRBV25-1 and TRBJ2-1): EADIYQTPRYLVIGTGKKITLECSQTMGHDKMYWYQQDPGMELHLIHYSYGVNSTEKGDLSSESTVSRIRTEHFPLTLESARPSHTSQYLCASSTLTGQFFGPGTRLTVL.

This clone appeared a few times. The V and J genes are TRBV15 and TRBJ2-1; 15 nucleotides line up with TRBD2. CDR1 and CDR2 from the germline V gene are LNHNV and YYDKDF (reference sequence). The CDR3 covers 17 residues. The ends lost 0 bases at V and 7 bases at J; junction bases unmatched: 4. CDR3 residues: CATSREGTSGGRNEQFF. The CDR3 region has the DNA TGTGCCACCAGCAGAGAAGGGACTAGCGGGGGGAGGAATGAGCAGTTCTTC.

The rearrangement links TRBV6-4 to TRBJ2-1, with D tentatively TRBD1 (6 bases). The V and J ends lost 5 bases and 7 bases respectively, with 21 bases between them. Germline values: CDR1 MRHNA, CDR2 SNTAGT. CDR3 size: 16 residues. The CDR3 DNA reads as TGTGCCAGCAGTTTTACCCTCACAGGGCTGCTAAATGAGCAGTTCTTC. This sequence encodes CASSFTLTGLLNEQFF.

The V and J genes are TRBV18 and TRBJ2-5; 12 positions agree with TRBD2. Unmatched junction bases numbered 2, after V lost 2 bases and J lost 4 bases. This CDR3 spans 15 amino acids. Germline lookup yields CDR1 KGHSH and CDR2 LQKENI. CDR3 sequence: CASSPTSGGTETQYF. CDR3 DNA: TGTGCCAGCTCACCAACTAGCGGGGGGACAGAGACCCAGTACTTC.

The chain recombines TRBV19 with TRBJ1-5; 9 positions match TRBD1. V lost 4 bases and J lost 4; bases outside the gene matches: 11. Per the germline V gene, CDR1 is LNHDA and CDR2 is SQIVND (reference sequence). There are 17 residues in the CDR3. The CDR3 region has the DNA TGTGCCAGTAGTAAAATGGGACAGGGAAGGTCAAATCAGCCCCAGCATTTT. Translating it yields CASSKMGQGRSNQPQHF. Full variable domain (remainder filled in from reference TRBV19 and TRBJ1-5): DGGITQSPKYLFRKEGQNVTLSCEQNLNHDAMYWYRQDPGQGLRLIYYSQIVNDFQKGDIAEGYSVSREKKESFPLTVTSAQKNPTAFYLCASSKMGQGRSNQPQHFGDGTRLSIL.

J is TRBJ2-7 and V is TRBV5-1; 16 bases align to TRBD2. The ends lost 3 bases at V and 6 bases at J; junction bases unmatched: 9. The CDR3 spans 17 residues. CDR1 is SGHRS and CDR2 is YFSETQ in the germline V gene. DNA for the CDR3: TGCGCCAGCAGCTCGGGACTAGCGGGAGGGCCGACCGCCGAGCAGTACTTC. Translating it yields CASSSGLAGGPTAEQYF.

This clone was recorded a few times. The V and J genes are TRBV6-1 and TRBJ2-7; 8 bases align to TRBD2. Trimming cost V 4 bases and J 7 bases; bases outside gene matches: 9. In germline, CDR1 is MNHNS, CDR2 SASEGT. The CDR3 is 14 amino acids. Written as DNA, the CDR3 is TGTGCCAGCAGTGTCATCGGGGGGGCGAGGGAGCAGTACTTC. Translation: CASSVIGGAREQYF.

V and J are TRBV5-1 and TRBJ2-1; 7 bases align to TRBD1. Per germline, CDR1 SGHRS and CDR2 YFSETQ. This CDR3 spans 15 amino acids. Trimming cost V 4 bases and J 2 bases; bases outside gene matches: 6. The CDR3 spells CASSHGTDTYNEQFF. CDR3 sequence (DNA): TGCGCCAGCAGCCACGGGACAGACACCTACAATGAGCAGTTCTTC.

The CDR3 sequence is CASLLVLRGANVLTF. CDR3 nucleotides: TGTGCCAGTCTATTGGTCTTACGCGGGGCCAACGTCCTGACTTTC. The genes are TRBV7-2 and TRBJ2-6; D gene uncertain. Deletions cut 9 bases from V and 4 bases from J, with 16 bases between. This CDR3 is built from 15 residues. Germline CDR1 is SGHTA and CDR2 is FQGNSA.